This is a list of T cell receptor beta chains from one sample in a study of CD8+ T cells in alopecia areata. Clones were sequenced by immunoSEQ multiplex PCR, and TCRdb holds only the in-frame ones, with some missing. The repertoire holds around 100,000 clones, with around 60% as singletons. Sequenced material: CD4+ T cells sorted from blood. These receptors all come from a human donor in good health. Each CDR3 is given with its conserved first and last residue. D genes are given only for firm matches. Clone size is not always given. Where it is, it says once, few, many or a class for expanded clones.

j_gene: TRBJ1-4; v_gene: TRBV9; d_gene: NA; abundance: NA; CDR3nt: TGTGCCAGCAGCACAGGGTACGGTGAAAAACTGTTTTTT; CDR3aa: CASSTGYGEKLFF
j_gene: TRBJ2-7; v_gene: TRBV28; d_gene: NA; abundance: NA; CDR3nt: TGTGCCAGCAGTTTAACCTCCTACGAGCAGTACTTC; CDR3aa: CASSLTSYEQYF
j_gene: TRBJ2-7; v_gene: TRBV18; d_gene: TRBD2; abundance: NA; CDR3nt: TGTGCCAGCTCACCACGGAGCGGGGGGAGCTCCTACGAGCAGTACTTC; CDR3aa: CASSPRSGGSSYEQYF
j_gene: TRBJ1-6; v_gene: TRBV5-1; d_gene: NA; abundance: NA; CDR3nt: TGCGCCAGCAGCCCAGGAGACTACAGGGCTAATTCACCCCTCCACTTT; CDR3aa: CASSPGDYRANSPLHF
j_gene: TRBJ1-5; v_gene: TRBV12-5; d_gene: NA; abundance: NA; CDR3nt: TGTGCTAGTGCCAGGGGACACGGCAATCAGCCCCAGCATTTT; CDR3aa: CASARGHGNQPQHF
j_gene: TRBJ2-3; v_gene: TRBV2; d_gene: TRBD2; abundance: NA; CDR3nt: TGTGCCAGCAGTCGACTAGCGGGCAGCACAGATACGCAGTATTTT; CDR3aa: CASSRLAGSTDTQYF
j_gene: TRBJ2-7; v_gene: TRBV6-6; d_gene: NA; abundance: NA; CDR3nt: TGTGCCAGCAGTTACTCGATCGGGTACGAGCAGTACTTC; CDR3aa: CASSYSIGYEQYF
j_gene: TRBJ2-3; v_gene: TRBV30; d_gene: NA; abundance: NA; CDR3nt: TGTGCCTGGAGTTTCGACAGTCAGAGCACAGATACGCAGTATTTT; CDR3aa: CAWSFDSQSTDTQYF
j_gene: TRBJ2-1; v_gene: TRBV4-2; d_gene: NA; abundance: NA; CDR3nt: TGTGCCAGCAGCCAAGGCTATGAGCAGTTCTTC; CDR3aa: CASSQGYEQFF
j_gene: TRBJ2-7; v_gene: TRBV4-1; d_gene: TRBD1; abundance: NA; CDR3nt: TGCGCCAGCAGCCATGTACAGGGGGCTGGCAACGAGCAGTACTTC; CDR3aa: CASSHVQGAGNEQYF
j_gene: TRBJ2-4; v_gene: TRBV28; d_gene: NA; abundance: NA; CDR3nt: TGTGCCAGCAGTACGGGAAGGCTAGCCAAAAACATTCAGTACTTC; CDR3aa: CASSTGRLAKNIQYF
j_gene: TRBJ1-5; v_gene: TRBV28; d_gene: NA; abundance: NA; CDR3nt: TGTGCCAGCAGTTTGGTCAGGGATAGCAATCAGCCCCAGCATTTT; CDR3aa: CASSLVRDSNQPQHF
j_gene: TRBJ2-5; v_gene: TRBV11-2; d_gene: TRBD2; abundance: few; CDR3nt: TGTGCCAGCAGCTCAGGACTAGCGGGGTTGGAGACCCAGTACTTC; CDR3aa: CASSSGLAGLETQYF
j_gene: TRBJ2-5; v_gene: TRBV2; d_gene: TRBD2; abundance: few; CDR3nt: TGTGCCAGCAATAGGCCGGGGGGGGAAGAGACCCAGTACTTC; CDR3aa: CASNRPGGEETQYF
j_gene: TRBJ2-2; v_gene: TRBV5-6; d_gene: TRBD1; abundance: NA; CDR3nt: TGTGCCAGCAGCTTCGGACCCTCCAACAGGGGGCGGACCGGGGAGCTGTTTTTT; CDR3aa: CASSFGPSNRGRTGELFF
j_gene: TRBJ2-5; v_gene: TRBV5-1; d_gene: TRBD1; abundance: NA; CDR3nt: TGCGCCAGCAGCTTGGAAGGGGGCGACTTAGAGACCCAGTACTTC; CDR3aa: CASSLEGGDLETQYF
j_gene: TRBJ2-4; v_gene: TRBV5-1; d_gene: NA; abundance: once; CDR3nt: TGCGCCAGCAGCTTTGGAACTGGGGACATTCAGTACTTC; CDR3aa: CASSFGTGDIQYF
j_gene: TRBJ1-5; v_gene: TRBV7-2; d_gene: NA; abundance: NA; CDR3nt: TGTGCCAGCAGCCCGAGTGCCCCGCGCGGCAATCAGCCCCAGCATTTT; CDR3aa: CASSPSAPRGNQPQHF
j_gene: TRBJ1-5; v_gene: TRBV7-2; d_gene: TRBD1; abundance: NA; CDR3nt: TGTGCCAGCAGCTCGACAGGGAATCAGCCCCAGCATTTT; CDR3aa: CASSSTGNQPQHF
j_gene: TRBJ2-5; v_gene: TRBV11-2; d_gene: NA; abundance: NA; CDR3nt: TGTGCCAGCAGCTTAGAAGGGGGGACCCAGTACTTC; CDR3aa: CASSLEGGTQYF
j_gene: TRBJ1-4; v_gene: TRBV5-1; d_gene: TRBD1; abundance: NA; CDR3nt: TGCGCCAGCAGCTTCCAGGGGGCAACTAATGAAAAACTGTTTTTT; CDR3aa: CASSFQGATNEKLFF
j_gene: TRBJ2-5; v_gene: TRBV2; d_gene: NA; abundance: NA; CDR3nt: TGTGCCAGCGGTTACTTCCAAGAGACCCAGTACTTC; CDR3aa: CASGYFQETQYF
j_gene: TRBJ2-1; v_gene: TRBV27; d_gene: TRBD1; abundance: NA; CDR3nt: TGTGCCAGCGCAGCAGGGGACAGAATAAACAATGAGCAGTTCTTC; CDR3aa: CASAAGDRINNEQFF
j_gene: TRBJ1-3; v_gene: TRBV30; d_gene: NA; abundance: NA; CDR3nt: TGTGCCTGGAGTGTACAGTCCTGGCTATATTTT; CDR3aa: CAWSVQSWLYF
j_gene: TRBJ2-3; v_gene: TRBV7-2; d_gene: NA; abundance: few; CDR3nt: TGTGCCAGCAGCATGGGGATCACAGATACGCAGTATTTT; CDR3aa: CASSMGITDTQYF
j_gene: TRBJ2-5; v_gene: TRBV29-1; d_gene: NA; abundance: few; CDR3nt: TGCAGCGTTGGTTCCGTATTGGCCCAAGAGACCCAGTACTTC; CDR3aa: CSVGSVLAQETQYF